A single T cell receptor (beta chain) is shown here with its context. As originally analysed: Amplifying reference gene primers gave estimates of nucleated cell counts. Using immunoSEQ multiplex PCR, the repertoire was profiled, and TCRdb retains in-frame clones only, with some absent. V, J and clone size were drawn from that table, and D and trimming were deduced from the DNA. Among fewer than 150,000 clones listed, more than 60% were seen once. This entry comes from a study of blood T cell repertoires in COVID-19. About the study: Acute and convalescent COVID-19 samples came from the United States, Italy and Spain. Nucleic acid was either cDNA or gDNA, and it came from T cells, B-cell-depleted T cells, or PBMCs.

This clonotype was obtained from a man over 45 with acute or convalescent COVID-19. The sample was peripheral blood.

CDR3 sequence reads: CASSSQGRDEQYF. The CDR3 nucleotides are TGTGCCAGTAGTAGCCAGGGGAGAGACGAGCAGTACTTC. The chain joins TRBV19 to TRBJ2-7; D perhaps matches TRBD1 (6 bases). Trimming took 4 bases from V and 5 from J, leaving 12 bases between them. Looked up from germline, CDR1 is LNHDA and CDR2 is SQIVND (reference sequence). The CDR3 totals 13 residues.